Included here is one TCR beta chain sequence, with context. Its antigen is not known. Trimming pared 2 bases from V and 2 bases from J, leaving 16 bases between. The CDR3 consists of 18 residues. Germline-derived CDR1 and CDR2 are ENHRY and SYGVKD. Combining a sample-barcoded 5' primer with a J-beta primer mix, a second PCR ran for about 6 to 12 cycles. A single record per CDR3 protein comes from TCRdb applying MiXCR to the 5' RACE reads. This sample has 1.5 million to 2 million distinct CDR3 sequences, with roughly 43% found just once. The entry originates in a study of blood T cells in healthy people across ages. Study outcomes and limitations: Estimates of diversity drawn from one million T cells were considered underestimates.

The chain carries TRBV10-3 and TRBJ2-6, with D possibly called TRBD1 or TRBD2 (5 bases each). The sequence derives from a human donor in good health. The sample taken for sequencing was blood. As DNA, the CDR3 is TGTGCCATCAGTGAGCCGGGACGACCTTTCCCTGGGGCCAACGTCCTGACTTTC. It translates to CAISEPGRPFPGANVLTF.